The sequence of this TCR beta chain was determined in a study of T cells in localized non-small cell lung cancer. In regard to this clone: The target antigen is unknown.

The junction had 3 bases not matched to a gene; V was cut back by 4 bases and J by 7 bases. There are 13 residues in the CDR3. The germline V gene has CDR1 SNHLY and CDR2 FYNNEI. Whole-study results and caveats: The highest T cell clonality was in uninvolved adjacent lung, above tumor.

Libraries were prepared by immunoSEQ multiplex PCR; TCRdb keeps only in-frame clonotypes and omits some of them. The data hold approximately 140,000 clones, with about 89% observed a single time. The sequence was collected from an older female donor with stage I lung adenocarcinoma. Sequencing was performed on peripheral blood, taken before any cancer treatment. This rearrangement joins TRBV2 to TRBJ2-2; 7 nucleotides agree with TRBD2. The CDR3 reads CASSGTRDGELFF. As DNA, the CDR3 is TGTGCCAGCAGTGGGACTAGAGACGGGGAGCTGTTTTTT.